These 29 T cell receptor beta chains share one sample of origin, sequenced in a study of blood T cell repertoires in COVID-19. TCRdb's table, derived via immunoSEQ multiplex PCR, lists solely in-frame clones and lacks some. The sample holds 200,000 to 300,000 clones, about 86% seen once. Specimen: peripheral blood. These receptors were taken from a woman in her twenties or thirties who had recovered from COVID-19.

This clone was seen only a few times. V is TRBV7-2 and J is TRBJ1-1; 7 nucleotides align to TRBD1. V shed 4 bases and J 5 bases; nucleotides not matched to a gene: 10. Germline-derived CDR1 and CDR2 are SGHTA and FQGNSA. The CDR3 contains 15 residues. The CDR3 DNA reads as TGTGCCAGCAGCTCCAAGACAGGGAGGTCTACTGAAGCTTTCTTT. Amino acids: CASSSKTGRSTEAFF.

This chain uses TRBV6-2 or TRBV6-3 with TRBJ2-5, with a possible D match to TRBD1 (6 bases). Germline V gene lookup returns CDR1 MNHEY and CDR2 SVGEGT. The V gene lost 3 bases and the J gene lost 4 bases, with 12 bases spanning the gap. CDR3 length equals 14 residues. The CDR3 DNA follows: TGTGCCAGCAGTTATATCGGGACAACAGAGACCCAGTACTTC. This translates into CASSYIGTTETQYF.

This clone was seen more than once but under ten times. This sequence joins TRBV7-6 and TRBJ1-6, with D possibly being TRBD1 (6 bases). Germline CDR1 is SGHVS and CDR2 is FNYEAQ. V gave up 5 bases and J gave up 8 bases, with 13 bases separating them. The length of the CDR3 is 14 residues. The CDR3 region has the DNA TGTGCCAGCAGCCCACAGGGTAACCATTCACCCCTCCACTTT. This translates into CASSPQGNHSPLHF. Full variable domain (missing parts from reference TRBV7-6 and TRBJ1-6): GAGVSQSPRYKVTKRGQDVALRCDPISGHVSLYWYRQALGQGPEFLTYFNYEAQQDKSGLPNDRFSAERPEGSISTLTIQRTEQRDSAMYRCASSPQGNHSPLHFGNGTRLTVT.

The CDR3 loop is CASSSYQGAFTEAFF. For the CDR3, the DNA is TGTGCCAGCAGCTCTTATCAGGGGGCTTTCACTGAAGCTTTCTTT. V usage is TRBV9 and J usage is TRBJ1-1, with 8 bases fitting TRBD1. Germline V CDR1 and CDR2: SGDLS, YYNGEE. J was trimmed by 4 bases and V by 4 bases; bases with no gene match: 9. The CDR3 is made up of 15 amino acids. The full variable domain, completed using reference TRBV9 and TRBJ1-1, is DSGVTQTPKHLITATGQRVTLRCSPRSGDLSVYWYQQSLDQGLQFLIQYYNGEERAKGNILERFSAQQFPDLHSELNLSSLELGDSALYFCASSSYQGAFTEAFFGQGTRLTVV.

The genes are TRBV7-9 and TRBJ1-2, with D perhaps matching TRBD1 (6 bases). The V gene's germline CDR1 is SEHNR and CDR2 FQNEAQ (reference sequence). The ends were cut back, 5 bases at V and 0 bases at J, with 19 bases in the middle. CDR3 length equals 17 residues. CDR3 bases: TGTGCCAGCAGCCCATACTCTGGACAGCTACCTAACTATGGCTACACCTTC. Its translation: CASSPYSGQLPNYGYTF.

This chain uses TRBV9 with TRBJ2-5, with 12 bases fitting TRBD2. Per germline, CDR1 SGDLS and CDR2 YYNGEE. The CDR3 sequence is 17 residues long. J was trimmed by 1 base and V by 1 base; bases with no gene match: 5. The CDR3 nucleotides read TGTGCCAGCAGCGTAACGACTAGCGGGGGAATCCAAGAGACCCAGTACTTC. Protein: CASSVTTSGGIQETQYF.

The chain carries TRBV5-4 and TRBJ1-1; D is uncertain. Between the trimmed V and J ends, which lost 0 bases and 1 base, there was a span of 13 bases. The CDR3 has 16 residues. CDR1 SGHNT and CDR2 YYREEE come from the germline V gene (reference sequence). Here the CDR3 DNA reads TGTGCCAGCAGCTTGGGGGCAAAAAATAGGAACACTGAAGCTTTCTTT. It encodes CASSLGAKNRNTEAFF.

The CDR3 nucleotides read TGTGCCAGCAGTTACTCCGTCCGTGAAGCTTTCTTT. This encodes CASSYSVREAFF. V usage is TRBV6-2 or TRBV6-3 and J usage is TRBJ1-1; D gene unclear. CDR1 MNHEY and CDR2 SVGEGT come from the germline V gene. The CDR3 length is 12 residues. Trimming left V 0 bases short and J 7 bases short, with 6 bases between.

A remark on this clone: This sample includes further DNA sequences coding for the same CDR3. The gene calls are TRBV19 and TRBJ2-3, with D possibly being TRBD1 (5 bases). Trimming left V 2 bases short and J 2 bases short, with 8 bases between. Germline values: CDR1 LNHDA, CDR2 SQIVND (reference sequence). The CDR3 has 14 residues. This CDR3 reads CASSIQGSTDTQYF. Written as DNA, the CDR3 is TGTGCCAGTAGTATACAGGGTTCCACAGATACGCAGTATTTT.

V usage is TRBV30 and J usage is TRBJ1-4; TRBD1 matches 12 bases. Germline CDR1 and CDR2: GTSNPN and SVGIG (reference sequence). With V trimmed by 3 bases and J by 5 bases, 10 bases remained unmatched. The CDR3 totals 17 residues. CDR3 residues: CAWRRGQGARTNEKLFF. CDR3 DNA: TGTGCCTGGAGGCGGGGACAGGGGGCTCGAACGAATGAAAAACTGTTTTTT. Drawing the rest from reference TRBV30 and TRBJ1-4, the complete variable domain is SQTIHQWPATLVQPVGSPLSLECTVEGTSNPNLYWYRQAAGRGLQLLFYSVGIGQISSEVPQNLSASRPQDRQFILSSKKLLLSDSGFYLCAWRRGQGARTNEKLFFGSGTQLSVL.

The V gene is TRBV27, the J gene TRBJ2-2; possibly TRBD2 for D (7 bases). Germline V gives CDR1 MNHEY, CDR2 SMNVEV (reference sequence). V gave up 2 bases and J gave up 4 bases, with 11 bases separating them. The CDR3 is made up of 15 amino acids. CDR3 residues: CASSLNGGPTGELFF. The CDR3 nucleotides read TGTGCCAGCAGTTTAAACGGGGGGCCCACCGGGGAGCTGTTTTTT.

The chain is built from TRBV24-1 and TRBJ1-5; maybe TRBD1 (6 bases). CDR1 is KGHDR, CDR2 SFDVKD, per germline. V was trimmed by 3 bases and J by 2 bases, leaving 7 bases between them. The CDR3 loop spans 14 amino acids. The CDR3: CATSDGGGNQPQHF. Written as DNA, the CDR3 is TGTGCCACCAGTGATGGGGGCGGCAATCAGCCCCAGCATTTT.

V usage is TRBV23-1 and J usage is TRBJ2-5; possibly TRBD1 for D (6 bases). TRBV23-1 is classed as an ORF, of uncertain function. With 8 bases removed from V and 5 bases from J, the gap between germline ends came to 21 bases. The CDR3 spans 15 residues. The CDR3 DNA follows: TGCGCCAGCTCTCCTAGGGACATCCCCCGGGAGACCCAGTACTTC. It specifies CASSPRDIPRETQYF.

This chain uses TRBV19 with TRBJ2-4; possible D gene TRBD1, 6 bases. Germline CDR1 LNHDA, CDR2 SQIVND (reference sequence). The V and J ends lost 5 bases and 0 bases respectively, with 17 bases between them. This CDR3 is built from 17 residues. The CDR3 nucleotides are TGTGCCAGTAGTCTGACCCCGACAGGACTAGCCAAAAACATTCAGTACTTC. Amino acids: CASSLTPTGLAKNIQYF.

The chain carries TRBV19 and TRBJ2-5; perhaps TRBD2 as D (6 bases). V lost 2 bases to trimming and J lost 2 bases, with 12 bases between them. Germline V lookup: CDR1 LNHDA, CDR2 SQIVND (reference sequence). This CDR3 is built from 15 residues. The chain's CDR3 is CASSILGTQQETQYF. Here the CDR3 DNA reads TGTGCCAGTAGTATACTCGGGACTCAACAAGAGACCCAGTACTTC.

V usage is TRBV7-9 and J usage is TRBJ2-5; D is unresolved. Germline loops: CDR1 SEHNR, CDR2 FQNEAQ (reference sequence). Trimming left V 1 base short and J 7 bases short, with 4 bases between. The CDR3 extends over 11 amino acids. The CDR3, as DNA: TGTGCCAGCAGCTTAGGCGGGACCCAGTACTTC. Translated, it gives CASSLGGTQYF. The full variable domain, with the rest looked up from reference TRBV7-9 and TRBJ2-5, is DTGVSQNPRHKITKRGQNVTFRCDPISEHNRLYWYRQTLGQGPEFLTYFQNEAQLEKSRLLSDRFSAERPKGSFSTLEIQRTEQGDSAMYLCASSLGGTQYFGPGTRLLVL.

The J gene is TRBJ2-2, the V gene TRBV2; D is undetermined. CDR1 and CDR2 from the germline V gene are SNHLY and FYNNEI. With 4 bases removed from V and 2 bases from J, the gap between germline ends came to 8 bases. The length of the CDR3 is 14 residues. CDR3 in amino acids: CASSVRGNTGELFF. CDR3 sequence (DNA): TGTGCCAGCAGTGTCCGCGGAAACACCGGGGAGCTGTTTTTT.

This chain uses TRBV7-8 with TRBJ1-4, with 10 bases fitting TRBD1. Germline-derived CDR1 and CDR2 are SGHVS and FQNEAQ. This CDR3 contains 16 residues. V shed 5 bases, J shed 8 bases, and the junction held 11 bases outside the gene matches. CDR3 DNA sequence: TGTGCCAGCAGCAGTAGACAGGGGGCGATAGGGGAAAAACTGTTTTTT. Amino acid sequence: CASSSRQGAIGEKLFF.

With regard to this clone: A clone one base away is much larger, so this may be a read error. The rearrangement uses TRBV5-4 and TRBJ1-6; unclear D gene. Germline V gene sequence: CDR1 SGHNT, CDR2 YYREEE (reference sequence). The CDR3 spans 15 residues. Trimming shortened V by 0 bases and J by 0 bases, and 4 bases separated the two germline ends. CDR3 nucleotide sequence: TGTGCCAGCAGCTTGGGCAGCTCCTATAATTCACCCCTCCACTTT. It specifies CASSLGSSYNSPLHF.

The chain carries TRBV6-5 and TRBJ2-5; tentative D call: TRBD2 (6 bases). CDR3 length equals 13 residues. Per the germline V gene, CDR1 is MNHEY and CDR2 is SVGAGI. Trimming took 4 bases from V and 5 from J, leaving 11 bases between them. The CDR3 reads CASSSFGGETQYF. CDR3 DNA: TGTGCCAGCAGTTCCTTCGGAGGGGAGACCCAGTACTTC.

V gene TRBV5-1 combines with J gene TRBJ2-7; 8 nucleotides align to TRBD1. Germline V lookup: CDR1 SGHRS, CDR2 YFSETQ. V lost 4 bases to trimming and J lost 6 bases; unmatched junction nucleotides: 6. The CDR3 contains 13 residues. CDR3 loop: CASSVGQGGEQYF. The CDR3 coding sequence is TGCGCCAGCAGCGTCGGACAGGGCGGCGAGCAGTACTTC.

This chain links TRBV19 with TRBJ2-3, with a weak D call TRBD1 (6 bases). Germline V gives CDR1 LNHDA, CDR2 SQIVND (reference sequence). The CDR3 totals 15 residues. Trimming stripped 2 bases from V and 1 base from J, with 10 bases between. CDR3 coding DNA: TGTGCCAGTAGTATACCCTGGACAGGCACAGATACGCAGTATTTT. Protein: CASSIPWTGTDTQYF. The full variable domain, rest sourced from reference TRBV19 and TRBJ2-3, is DGGITQSPKYLFRKEGQNVTLSCEQNLNHDAMYWYRQDPGQGLRLIYYSQIVNDFQKGDIAEGYSVSREKKESFPLTVTSAQKNPTAFYLCASSIPWTGTDTQYFGPGTRLTVL.

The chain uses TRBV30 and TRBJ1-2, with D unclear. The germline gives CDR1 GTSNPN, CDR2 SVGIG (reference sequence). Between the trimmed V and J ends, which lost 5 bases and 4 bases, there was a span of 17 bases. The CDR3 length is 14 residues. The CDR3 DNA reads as TGTGCCTGGGACGGGGTGAGGACTCCCTATGGCTACACCTTC. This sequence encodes CAWDGVRTPYGYTF.

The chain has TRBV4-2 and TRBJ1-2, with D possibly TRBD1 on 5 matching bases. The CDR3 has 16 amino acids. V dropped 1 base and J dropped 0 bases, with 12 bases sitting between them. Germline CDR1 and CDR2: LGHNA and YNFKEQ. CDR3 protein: CASSQASGLPNYGYTF. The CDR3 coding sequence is TGTGCCAGCAGCCAAGCGTCAGGGCTACCTAACTATGGCTACACCTTC.

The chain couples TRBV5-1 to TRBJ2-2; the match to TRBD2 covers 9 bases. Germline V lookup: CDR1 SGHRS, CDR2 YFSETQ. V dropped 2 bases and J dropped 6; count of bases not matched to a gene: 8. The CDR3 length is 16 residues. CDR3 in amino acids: CASSLTAGGLPGELFF. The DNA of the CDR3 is TGCGCCAGCAGCTTAACGGCGGGGGGGCTGCCCGGGGAGCTGTTTTTT.

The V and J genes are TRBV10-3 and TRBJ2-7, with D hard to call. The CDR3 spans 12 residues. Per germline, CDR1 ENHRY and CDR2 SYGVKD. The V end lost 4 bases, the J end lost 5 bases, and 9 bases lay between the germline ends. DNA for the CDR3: TGTGCCATCAGTGCTTTAGATCACGAGCAGTACTTC. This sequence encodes CAISALDHEQYF.

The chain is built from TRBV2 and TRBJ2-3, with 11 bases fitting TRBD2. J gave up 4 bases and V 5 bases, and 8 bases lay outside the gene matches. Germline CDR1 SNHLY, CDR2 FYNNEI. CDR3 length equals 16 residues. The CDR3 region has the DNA TGTGCCAGCAGTCTTCCAACTAGCGGGGGTGCAGATACGCAGTATTTT. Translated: CASSLPTSGGADTQYF.

In nucleotides, the CDR3 is TGTGCCAGCAGTTACAGGGGGAGCCCAGATACGCAGTATTTT. It encodes CASSYRGSPDTQYF. The V call is TRBV6-5, the J call TRBJ2-3, with a tentative D call TRBD1 (6 bases). Germline V gene data show CDR1 as MNHEY and CDR2 as SVGAGI. CDR3 length: 14 residues. V was trimmed by 2 bases and J by 4 bases, leaving 10 bases between them.

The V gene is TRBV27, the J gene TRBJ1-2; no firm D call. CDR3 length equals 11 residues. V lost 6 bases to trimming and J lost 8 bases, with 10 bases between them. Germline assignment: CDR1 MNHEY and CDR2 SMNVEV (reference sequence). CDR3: CASRPRRGYTF. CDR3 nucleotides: TGTGCCAGCAGACCCCGCAGGGGCTACACCTTC.